This entry concerns a single T cell receptor (beta chain). One base away lies a much larger clone, so this may be a sequencing read error. This sample is drawn from a study of identical twins. Trimming removed 5 bases from V and 6 bases from J; junction bases left unmatched: 6. From germline, CDR1 is MNHNS and CDR2 SASEGT. The CDR3 spans 13 residues. TCRdb fed the 5' RACE reads into MiXCR, producing one record per CDR3 protein. The data hold about 520,000 distinct CDR3 sequences, with under 25% observed a single time. These data were also reused for a study on T cells expressing NK-cell markers.

The sequence derives from a woman aged 18-35 years in good health. The sequenced material came from CD4+ T cells sorted from blood. The chain couples TRBV6-1 to TRBJ1-1; TRBD1 agrees at 7 bases. This CDR3 is CASSRQGPPEAFF. The CDR3 DNA is TGTGCCAGCAGTCGACAGGGTCCTCCTGAAGCTTTCTTT.